The 23 T cell receptor beta chains reported below all come from one sample, sequenced in a study of cytomegalovirus exposure and HLA in healthy donors. PCR employed 60 Vbeta and 13 Jbeta primers. The method was immunoSEQ multiplex PCR; TCRdb's version includes in-frame clones alone and lacks a portion of them. Altogether tens of thousands of clones are present, 45% to 65% being singletons, with the ten largest covering 9.5% to 13%. The sample taken for sequencing was PBMCs. Receptor source: a human donor in good health.

The CDR3 DNA is TGCGCCAGCAGCTTGGACGGCTCTGGAAACACCATATATTTT. The encoded protein is CASSLDGSGNTIYF. The chain recombines TRBV5-1 with TRBJ1-3; D gene unclear. The CDR3 has 14 residues. Per the germline V gene, CDR1 is SGHRS and CDR2 is YFSETQ. V lost 0 bases to trimming and J lost 0 bases, with 4 bases between them.

There are a few counts of this clone. This chain links TRBV4-1 with TRBJ2-7; D not resolved. Deletions cut 4 bases from V and 2 bases from J, with 12 bases between. The CDR3 totals 14 residues. Germline values: CDR1 MGHRA, CDR2 YSYEKL. CDR3 sequence: CASSPSTYTYEQYF. DNA of the CDR3: TGCGCCAGCAGCCCCTCGACATATACCTACGAGCAGTACTTC.

CDR3 DNA sequence: TGTGCCAGCAGCTTAACCTGGGCTAGCGGGAGAAAGGATGAGCAGTTCTTC. It translates to CASSLTWASGRKDEQFF. V and J are TRBV7-3 and TRBJ2-1; 10 bases line up with TRBD2. Germline V gene lookup returns CDR1 SGHTA and CDR2 FQGTGA. This CDR3 region has 17 residues. Unmatched junction bases numbered 10, after V lost 0 bases and J lost 8 bases.

V gene TRBV5-5 combines with J gene TRBJ2-1, with 10 positions matching TRBD1. Per the germline V gene, CDR1 is SGHKS and CDR2 is YYEKEE (reference sequence). The V gene end was trimmed by 4 bases and the J gene end by 4 bases; junction bases not matched to a gene: 8. The CDR3 has 16 amino acids. CDR3 region: CASSLRRDRGYNEQFF. The CDR3 coding sequence is TGTGCCAGCAGCCTCCGCCGGGACAGGGGTTACAATGAGCAGTTCTTC.

The V gene is TRBV27, the J gene TRBJ2-7; 10 positions agree with TRBD2. V shed 5 bases and J 6 bases; nucleotides not matched to a gene: 7. This CDR3 is built from 14 residues. Germline V gene lookup returns CDR1 MNHEY and CDR2 SMNVEV (reference sequence). The CDR3 region is CASSLRSGRREQYF. CDR3 in DNA: TGTGCCAGCAGTCTACGTAGCGGGAGGCGCGAGCAGTACTTC.

This sequence joins TRBV5-1 and TRBJ1-1; the D is unclear. CDR1 and CDR2 (germline): SGHRS, YFSETQ. The CDR3 length is 14 residues. Trimming removed 2 bases at V and 4 bases at J, with 12 bases between. The CDR3 DNA follows: TGCGCCAGCAGCTTAAACGGTGGGCCCACTGAAGCTTTCTTT. This encodes CASSLNGGPTEAFF.

The chain carries TRBV4-1 and TRBJ2-7, with 7 bases identical to TRBD2. With V trimmed by 0 bases and J by 5 bases, 16 bases remained unmatched. From germline, CDR1 is MGHRA and CDR2 YSYEKL. This CDR3 has 18 amino acids. The CDR3 region is CASSQDRAGTTLRHEQYF. The DNA for the CDR3 is TGCGCCAGCAGCCAAGATCGGGCAGGGACTACTCTCCGCCACGAGCAGTACTTC.

The J gene is TRBJ2-2, the V gene TRBV4-1; 8 positions agree with TRBD1. CDR3 length equals 14 residues. Per germline, CDR1 MGHRA and CDR2 YSYEKL. After removal of 2 bases from V and 5 bases from J, the junction contained 1 base not matched to a gene. CDR3 coding DNA: TGCGCCAGCAGCCAAAGACAGGGGACCGGGGAGCTGTTTTTT. Translated, it gives CASSQRQGTGELFF.

V and J are TRBV6-4 and TRBJ2-7; 7 positions agree with TRBD1. Germline CDR1 and CDR2: MRHNA and SNTAGT. V was pared by 5 bases and J by 0 bases, with 4 bases of the junction left unmatched. The CDR3 consists of 14 residues. The CDR3 protein is CASSPTGNSYEQYF. CDR3 sequence (DNA): TGTGCCAGCAGTCCGACAGGGAACTCCTACGAGCAGTACTTC.

A few counts support this clone. V gene TRBV18 combines with J gene TRBJ1-3; 9 nucleotides match TRBD1. In germline, CDR1 is KGHSH, CDR2 LQKENI. J was trimmed by 4 bases and V by 4 bases; bases with no gene match: 5. CDR3 size: 15 residues. CDR3 nucleotides: TGTGCCAGCTCACGCCGGACAGGGGTCGGAAACACCATATATTTT. Residues: CASSRRTGVGNTIYF.

The sample holds a few counts of this clone. The V gene is TRBV20-1, the J gene TRBJ2-5; possible D gene TRBD2, 5 bases. The CDR3 loop spans 11 amino acids. CDR1 DFQATT and CDR2 SNEGSKA come from the germline V gene (reference sequence). V lost 8 bases, J lost 4 bases, and 11 bases lay in between. The CDR3: CSSTTPETQYF. CDR3 in DNA: TGCAGTTCGACTACCCCAGAGACCCAGTACTTC.

A few counts support this clone. J is TRBJ2-3 and V is TRBV5-1; TRBD1 aligns across 8 bases. The V gene end was trimmed by 7 bases and the J gene end by 5 bases; junction bases not matched to a gene: 12. Germline CDR1 reads SGHRS; CDR2 reads YFSETQ. The CDR3 runs to 15 residues. Here the CDR3 DNA reads TGCGCCAGCCGTTCCCAGACAGGGGCTCTAGATACGCAGTATTTT. This sequence encodes CASRSQTGALDTQYF.

This chain joins TRBV6-1 and TRBJ1-1, with D perhaps TRBD1 (5 bases). Germline V gene sequence: CDR1 MNHNS, CDR2 SASEGT. V was clipped by 6 bases and J by 1 base, with 9 bases between them. CDR3 length: 13 amino acids. DNA of the CDR3: TGTGCCAGCAGGGTAGGGGCGAACACTGAAGCTTTCTTT. Translated: CASRVGANTEAFF.

This chain connects TRBV6-5 to TRBJ2-7; TRBD1 matches at 7 bases. The V gene end was trimmed by 5 bases and the J gene end by 2 bases; junction bases not matched to a gene: 0. Germline V lookup: CDR1 MNHEY, CDR2 SVGAGI. This CDR3 is built from 12 residues. The CDR3: CASSGTAYEQYF. CDR3 DNA sequence: TGTGCCAGCAGTGGGACAGCCTACGAGCAGTACTTC.

The rearrangement joins TRBV27 to TRBJ1-1, with 9 positions matching TRBD1. This CDR3 is 17 amino acids long. Germline CDR1 MNHEY, CDR2 SMNVEV (reference sequence). The V segment lost 2 bases and the J segment 4 bases; nucleotides outside the gene matches: 11. DNA of the CDR3: TGTGCCAGCAGTTTAAATCCGCGGGGACAGGGCGGCACTGAAGCTTTCTTT. Its protein is CASSLNPRGQGGTEAFF.

This chain uses TRBV10-3 with TRBJ2-7; D is perhaps TRBD2 (6 bases). The V and J ends lost 4 bases and 0 bases respectively, with 13 bases between them. The germline V gene encodes CDR1 ENHRY and CDR2 SYGVKD. There are 15 residues in the CDR3. In nucleotides, the CDR3 is TGTGCCATCAGTGGGGTGTCGGGAGCCTCCTACGAGCAGTACTTC. Translating gives CAISGVSGASYEQYF.

The rearrangement links TRBV6-5 to TRBJ1-1; 8 nucleotides line up with TRBD1. Trimming cost V 6 bases and J 4 bases; bases outside gene matches: 10. Germline V gives CDR1 MNHEY, CDR2 SVGAGI. The CDR3 contains 15 residues. CDR3 in amino acids: CASRRNQGAVTEAFF. As DNA, the CDR3 is TGTGCCAGCAGACGTAACCAGGGGGCGGTCACTGAAGCTTTCTTT.

The genes are TRBV19 and TRBJ2-5; 9 nucleotides agree with TRBD2. The ends lost 9 bases at V and 3 bases at J; junction bases unmatched: 11. The CDR3 totals 15 residues. The V gene's germline CDR1 is LNHDA and CDR2 SQIVND (reference sequence). The CDR3 reads CASHRRLAGKETQYF. DNA of the CDR3: TGTGCCAGCCATCGGAGGCTAGCGGGGAAAGAGACCCAGTACTTC.

The chain employs TRBV7-2 and TRBJ2-1; D is ambiguous. V lost 3 bases, J lost 0 bases, and 12 bases lay in between. The CDR3 extends over 16 amino acids. CDR1 is SGHTA, CDR2 FQGNSA, per germline. The CDR3: CASSFYVLSSYNEQFF. The CDR3 DNA follows: TGTGCCAGCAGCTTTTATGTCCTGAGCTCCTACAATGAGCAGTTCTTC. Drawing the rest from reference TRBV7-2 and TRBJ2-1, the complete variable domain is GAGVSQSPSNKVTEKGKDVELRCDPISGHTALYWYRQSLGQGLEFLIYFQGNSAPDKSGLPSDRFSAERTGGSVSTLTIQRTQQEDSAVYLCASSFYVLSSYNEQFFGPGTRLTVL.

The chain couples TRBV6-5 to TRBJ1-1; 10 bases are a match to TRBD1. V shed 6 bases, J shed 6 bases, and the junction held 10 bases outside the gene matches. The CDR3 has 15 amino acids. CDR1 is MNHEY, CDR2 SVGAGI, per germline. CDR3 amino acids: CASSLRTGGFPEAFF. The DNA for the CDR3 is TGTGCCAGCAGCCTCAGGACAGGGGGGTTCCCTGAAGCTTTCTTT.

J is TRBJ1-1 and V is TRBV7-9; no reliable D call. From germline, CDR1 is SEHNR and CDR2 FQNEAQ (reference sequence). The V and J ends lost 2 bases and 7 bases respectively, with 8 bases between them. The CDR3 has 12 amino acids. This CDR3 is CASSLRGDEAFF. CDR3 sequence (DNA): TGTGCCAGCAGCTTACGAGGCGATGAAGCTTTCTTT.

This clone was counted only a few times. The rearrangement uses TRBV7-2 and TRBJ1-1, with D unclear. The germline CDR1 and CDR2 sequences are SGHTA and FQGNSA. Trimming shortened V by 4 bases and J by 2 bases, and 8 bases separated the two germline ends. The CDR3 spans 13 residues. CDR3 sequence (DNA): TGTGCCAGCAGCTCCCCGGTAAACACTGAAGCTTTCTTT. Translated: CASSSPVNTEAFF.

This chain links TRBV5-8 with TRBJ2-2, with D tentatively TRBD2 (6 bases). V lost 4 bases and J lost 3, with 16 bases in between. This CDR3 contains 16 residues. Per the germline V gene, CDR1 is SGHTS and CDR2 is YDEGEE. CDR3 in DNA: TGTGCCAGCAGCCCCGGTTGGGGAGGAGACACCGGGGAGCTGTTTTTT. As protein: CASSPGWGGDTGELFF.